These 17 T cell receptor beta chains originate from one sample sequenced in a study of shared clonotypes between healthy human individuals. This table comes from immunoSEQ multiplex PCR, and its TCRdb copy is limited to in-frame clones, with some not included. The data show approximately 2.1 million clones, about 92% seen once. Material: naive CD4+ T cells from PBMCs. Subset meaning: CD45RA+ positively selected. All receptors come from a young man in good health. Some clones in this sample may be carry-over from other donors' samples.

V is TRBV27 and J is TRBJ1-2; D might be TRBD1 (5 bases). Looked up from germline, CDR1 is MNHEY and CDR2 is SMNVEV (reference sequence). Trimming took off 6 bases at V and 3 bases at J, with 20 bases between the two ends. The CDR3 is 16 residues long. The CDR3 here is CASRRRSGTFDYGYTF. In DNA, the CDR3 is TGTGCCAGCAGGAGGAGGTCAGGGACCTTTGACTATGGCTACACCTTC.

A word on this clone: Germline is not matched at one junction end, which may reflect a read error. The V gene is TRBV2, the J gene TRBJ1-2; D might be TRBD1 (6 bases). This CDR3 has 13 amino acids. CDR1 and CDR2 from the germline V gene are SNHLY and FYNNEI. The CDR3 DNA is TGTGCCAGCAAGGGGGGCGCGAACTATGGCTACGCCTTC. Translating it yields CASKGGANYGYAF.

The rearrangement uses TRBV18 and TRBJ2-7, with a tentative D call TRBD1 (6 bases). Trimming shortened V by 2 bases and J by 0 bases, and 17 bases separated the two germline ends. The CDR3 is made up of 17 amino acids. Germline CDR1 and CDR2: KGHSH and LQKENI. The DNA for the CDR3 is TGTGCCAGCTCACCAGTCGGAAGGGGGTCCAACTCCTACGAGCAGTACTTC. Translating gives CASSPVGRGSNSYEQYF.

The chain joins TRBV7-3 to TRBJ2-3; TRBD2 matches 13 bases. Germline V gives CDR1 SGHTA, CDR2 FQGTGA. The CDR3 spans 15 residues. The V segment lost 0 bases and the J segment 11 bases; nucleotides outside the gene matches: 5. In DNA, the CDR3 is TGTGCCAGCAGCTTAACGGGGACTAGCGGGATGATGCAGTATTTT. Protein sequence: CASSLTGTSGMMQYF.

This chain connects TRBV10-3 to TRBJ2-1; D is uncertain. Trimming cost V 0 bases and J 5 bases, with 14 bases left between them. The length of the CDR3 is 16 residues. The germline V gene encodes CDR1 ENHRY and CDR2 SYGVKD. The DNA of the CDR3 is TGTGCCATCAGTGAGTCGAGTGGCAGGAAAAACAATGAGCAGTTCTTC. This sequence encodes CAISESSGRKNNEQFF.

This chain uses TRBV6-1 with TRBJ2-5; D is uncertain. V was pared by 8 bases and J by 4 bases, with 14 bases between. The CDR3 is made up of 13 amino acids. Germline CDR1 MNHNS, CDR2 SASEGT. The CDR3 here is CASGVWSGETQYF. In DNA form, the CDR3 reads TGTGCCAGCGGAGTCTGGTCGGGAGAGACCCAGTACTTC.

This clone was counted only a few times. This chain uses TRBV6-6 with TRBJ2-1; D is possibly TRBD1 or TRBD2 (6 bases each). This CDR3 has 14 residues. The germline gives CDR1 MNHNY, CDR2 SVGAGI (reference sequence). V gave up 8 bases and J gave up 5 bases, with 16 bases separating them. The CDR3 protein is CASHKGGRNNEQFF. The CDR3 region has the DNA TGTGCCAGCCATAAGGGGGGCAGGAACAATGAGCAGTTCTTC.

The chain carries TRBV5-1 and TRBJ2-1, with D perhaps TRBD2 (5 bases). The V gene lost 1 base and the J gene lost 0 bases, with 11 bases spanning the gap. Germline CDR1 is SGHRS and CDR2 is YFSETQ. The CDR3 runs 16 residues. The CDR3 reads CASSLIALSSYNEQFF. The CDR3 DNA sequence: TGCGCCAGCAGCTTGATAGCGCTCAGCTCCTACAATGAGCAGTTCTTC.

The V gene is TRBV15, the J gene TRBJ1-4; D is undetermined. The CDR3 spans 13 residues. From germline, CDR1 is LNHNV and CDR2 YYDKDF (reference sequence). Trimming took off 4 bases at V and 7 bases at J, with 10 bases between the two ends. This CDR3 reads CATSTPVREKLFF. CDR3 nucleotides: TGTGCCACCAGCACACCGGTCCGTGAAAAACTGTTTTTT.

J is TRBJ1-4 and V is TRBV5-4, with D possibly TRBD1 on 5 matching bases. The CDR3 consists of 15 residues. In germline, CDR1 is SGHNT, CDR2 YYREEE (reference sequence). V shed 6 bases and J shed 0 bases, with 12 bases lying between them. As DNA, the CDR3 is TGTGCCAGCACCTCGCGGGGGGCAACTAATGAAAAACTGTTTTTT. The encoded protein is CASTSRGATNEKLFF.

To note about this clone: Other DNA sequences in this specimen translate into the identical CDR3. J is TRBJ1-4 and V is TRBV30; D perhaps matches TRBD1 (5 bases). Germline CDR1 and CDR2: GTSNPN and SVGIG (reference sequence). The CDR3 extends over 14 amino acids. The ends were cut back, 2 bases at V and 4 bases at J, with 11 bases in the middle. CDR3 sequence: CAWSRGQGNEKLFF. CDR3 in DNA: TGTGCCTGGAGTAGGGGCCAGGGTAATGAAAAACTGTTTTTT.

The rearrangement uses TRBV28 and TRBJ2-7; D may be TRBD2 (5 bases). V was trimmed by 8 bases and J by 0 bases, leaving 14 bases between them. Germline V lookup: CDR1 MDHEN, CDR2 SYDVKM. This CDR3 contains 14 residues. CDR3 coding DNA: TGTGCCAGCGCTATAGCGTTCAGCTCCTACGAGCAGTACTTC. The encoded protein is CASAIAFSSYEQYF.

The rearrangement uses TRBV28 and TRBJ2-5, with D tentatively TRBD1 or TRBD2 (6 bases each). With 7 bases removed from V and 4 bases from J, the gap between germline ends came to 16 bases. Germline V gene lookup returns CDR1 MDHEN and CDR2 SYDVKM. CDR3 size: 14 residues. CDR3 nucleotides: TGTGCCAGCACCAAGGGGGGACGGCGAGAGACCCAGTACTTC. The encoded protein is CASTKGGRRETQYF.

The chain is built from TRBV5-4 and TRBJ2-2; D is unclear. CDR1 is SGHNT, CDR2 YYREEE, per germline (reference sequence). V was cut by 4 bases and J by 4 bases, with 17 bases left in between. The CDR3 totals 16 residues. The CDR3 here is CASSPARLTLTGELFF. The CDR3 coding sequence is TGTGCCAGCAGCCCCGCTAGGCTTACCCTCACCGGGGAGCTGTTTTTT. Full variable domain (missing parts from reference TRBV5-4 and TRBJ2-2): ETGVTQSPTHLIKTRGQQVTLRCSSQSGHNTVSWYQQALGQGPQFIFQYYREEENGRGNFPPRFSGLQFPNYSSELNVNALELDDSALYLCASSPARLTLTGELFFGEGSRLTVL.

V and J are TRBV30 and TRBJ1-5; TRBD1 agrees at 9 bases. There are 17 residues in the CDR3. The V segment lost 3 bases and the J segment 3 bases; nucleotides outside the gene matches: 12. Germline V gives CDR1 GTSNPN, CDR2 SVGIG (reference sequence). This CDR3 is CAWSNYIGTGHNQPQHF. The CDR3 DNA reads as TGTGCCTGGAGCAACTACATTGGGACAGGGCACAATCAGCCCCAGCATTTT.

V is TRBV5-1 and J is TRBJ2-1; D call uncertain. The CDR3 extends over 16 amino acids. CDR1 and CDR2 (germline): SGHRS, YFSETQ. V was cut by 4 bases and J by 5 bases, with 19 bases left in between. The CDR3 nucleotides read TGCGCCAGCAGCCCGCTAGTCCAAGGCGCGAACAATGAGCAGTTCTTC. It is translated as CASSPLVQGANNEQFF.

CDR3 sequence reads: CASSQETGVYGYTF. The CDR3, as DNA: TGTGCCAGCAGCCAAGAGACAGGGGTCTATGGCTACACCTTC. The rearrangement links TRBV4-2 to TRBJ1-2, with 8 bases aligning to TRBD1. The CDR3 covers 14 residues. CDR1 and CDR2 (germline): LGHNA, YNFKEQ. V was clipped by 0 bases and J by 4 bases; unmatched bases: 1.